These T cell receptor beta chains were read from a single sample in a study of T-cell reconstitution after alpha-beta-depleted transplantation in children. Via MiXCR, TCRdb re-called the PCR reads, giving one row per CDR3 protein. The sample carries roughly 420,000 distinct CDR3 sequences, roughly 15% recorded once. The sequences come from PBMCs, mostly from graft donor cells, collected 360 days after TCRalphabeta/CD19-depleted stem cell transplant. The receptors were gathered from a boy younger than two who had a stem cell transplant for Wiskott-Aldrich syndrome, so the T cells may come from the graft donor. CDR3s include the opening cysteine and the closing phenylalanine or tryptophan. Clone size, where shown, is once, few, many, or a class for clones that have expanded.

V	J	size	CDR3
TRBV24-1	TRBJ2-3	.	CATSDMTGGPSTDTQYF
TRBV5-1	TRBJ2-7	.	CASSLNAEQYF
TRBV29-1	TRBJ2-5	.	CSVDPRDARYQETQYF
TRBV12-3/TRBV12-4	TRBJ2-2	few	CASSLGSGGNTGELFF
TRBV4-3	TRBJ2-3	many	CASSQVGADTQYF
TRBV10-3	TRBJ2-3	few	CAIRFGGESTDTQYF
TRBV6-1	TRBJ2-7	.	CASSERDPARRNEQYF
TRBV28	TRBJ2-5	few	CASSLWGAKETQYF
TRBV28	TRBJ1-1	few	CASSLRTGFTEAFF
TRBV12-3/TRBV12-4	TRBJ2-3	.	CASSLPGKKRDTQYF
TRBV7-6	TRBJ2-7	few	CASSPSIGTPRPEQYF
TRBV5-5	TRBJ2-5	few	CASSLADRTGTQYF
TRBV29-1	TRBJ1-1	few	CSFRDGLRNTEAFF
TRBV25-1	TRBJ2-5	few	CASSEPPRETQYF
TRBV5-1	TRBJ2-5	.	CASSWTGGKETQYF
TRBV4-1	TRBJ2-7	once	CTSSPRLAGGLHEQYF
TRBV24-1	TRBJ1-5	.	CATSDTGQGDNQPQHF
TRBV20-1	TRBJ1-4	few	CSAAGRANEKLFF
TRBV24-1	TRBJ1-1	.	CATRSDPGGTGDTEAFF
TRBV6-5	TRBJ1-3	.	CASSYGPAPGNTIYF
TRBV6-2/TRBV6-3	TRBJ2-1	.	CASSYLDRALLDNEQFF
TRBV5-1	TRBJ2-2	.	CASSLAPQGTSNTGELFF
TRBV20-1	TRBJ1-5	.	CSAYTGFNQPQHF
TRBV7-2	TRBJ2-7	.	CASRLRQSSYEQYF
TRBV20-1	TRBJ2-3	.	CSAQLLAGEFQYF
TRBV20-1	TRBJ2-5	.	CSASPGAPETQYF
TRBV24-1	TRBJ2-3	.	CATSDLDRGTDTQYF
TRBV5-1	TRBJ2-6	.	CASSLASGAGANVLTF
TRBV24-1	TRBJ1-5	few	CATSDRANQPQHF
TRBV6-5	TRBJ2-7	few	CASSYPWGPSEQYF
TRBV5-1	TRBJ1-1	.	CASSAQGGLGNTEAFF
TRBV7-9	TRBJ2-1	few	CASSPSLVNNEQFF
TRBV5-1	TRBJ2-4	few	CASSLGTMVGKNIQYF
TRBV7-6	TRBJ2-3	.	CASSGSFDHTQYF
TRBV29-1	TRBJ2-2	.	CSTTGTGNTGELFF
TRBV5-1	TRBJ2-2	.	CASSFRGSRKTGELFF
TRBV24-1	TRBJ2-3	few	CATSALGRDADTQYF
TRBV3-1	TRBJ1-6	.	CASSRLGQGVSPLHF
TRBV24-1	TRBJ2-3	.	CATSDLSREGTDTQYF
TRBV7-9	TRBJ2-3	few	CASSLVGLHTDTQYF
TRBV24-1	TRBJ2-7	few	CATSPGPFPYEQYF
TRBV20-1	TRBJ1-2	few	CSARRNGYTF
TRBV7-9	TRBJ2-2	many	CASSPTGVTNTGELFF